Reported below is one T cell receptor (beta chain). Generated by immunoSEQ multiplex PCR, the TCRdb table keeps only in-frame clones and is missing some. This table holds 130,000 or so clones, over 60% found once. In germline, CDR1 is SGHAT, CDR2 FQNNGV. This CDR3 is 17 amino acids long. Trimming cost V 0 bases and J 9 bases; bases outside gene matches: 15. The sample originates from a study of blood T cell repertoires in COVID-19. The TCR sequence derives from a man in his fifties with acute or convalescent COVID-19. The sample taken for sequencing was peripheral blood. This rearrangement joins TRBV11-2 to TRBJ2-3, with TRBD2 identical over 7 bases. The CDR3 protein is CASSLDPRGSSFDTQYF. The CDR3 bases are TGTGCCAGCAGCTTAGATCCTCGCGGGAGTTCTTTCGACACGCAGTATTTT.